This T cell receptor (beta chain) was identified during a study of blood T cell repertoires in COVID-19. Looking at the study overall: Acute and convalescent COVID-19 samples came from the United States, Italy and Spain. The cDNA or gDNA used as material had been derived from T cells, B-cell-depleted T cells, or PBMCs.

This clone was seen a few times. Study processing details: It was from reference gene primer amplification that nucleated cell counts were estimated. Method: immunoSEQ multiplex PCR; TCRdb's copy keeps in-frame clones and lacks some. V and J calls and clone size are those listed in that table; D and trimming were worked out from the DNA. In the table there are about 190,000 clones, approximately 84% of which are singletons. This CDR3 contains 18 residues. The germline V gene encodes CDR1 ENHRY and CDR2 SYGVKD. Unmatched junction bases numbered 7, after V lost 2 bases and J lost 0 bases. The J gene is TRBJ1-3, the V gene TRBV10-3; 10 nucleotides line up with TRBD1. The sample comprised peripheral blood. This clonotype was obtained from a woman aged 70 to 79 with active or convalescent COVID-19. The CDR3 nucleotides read TGTGCCATCAGTGAGAAGGGACAGGGGTCCAGCTCTGGAAACACCATATATTTT. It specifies CAISEKGQGSSSGNTIYF.